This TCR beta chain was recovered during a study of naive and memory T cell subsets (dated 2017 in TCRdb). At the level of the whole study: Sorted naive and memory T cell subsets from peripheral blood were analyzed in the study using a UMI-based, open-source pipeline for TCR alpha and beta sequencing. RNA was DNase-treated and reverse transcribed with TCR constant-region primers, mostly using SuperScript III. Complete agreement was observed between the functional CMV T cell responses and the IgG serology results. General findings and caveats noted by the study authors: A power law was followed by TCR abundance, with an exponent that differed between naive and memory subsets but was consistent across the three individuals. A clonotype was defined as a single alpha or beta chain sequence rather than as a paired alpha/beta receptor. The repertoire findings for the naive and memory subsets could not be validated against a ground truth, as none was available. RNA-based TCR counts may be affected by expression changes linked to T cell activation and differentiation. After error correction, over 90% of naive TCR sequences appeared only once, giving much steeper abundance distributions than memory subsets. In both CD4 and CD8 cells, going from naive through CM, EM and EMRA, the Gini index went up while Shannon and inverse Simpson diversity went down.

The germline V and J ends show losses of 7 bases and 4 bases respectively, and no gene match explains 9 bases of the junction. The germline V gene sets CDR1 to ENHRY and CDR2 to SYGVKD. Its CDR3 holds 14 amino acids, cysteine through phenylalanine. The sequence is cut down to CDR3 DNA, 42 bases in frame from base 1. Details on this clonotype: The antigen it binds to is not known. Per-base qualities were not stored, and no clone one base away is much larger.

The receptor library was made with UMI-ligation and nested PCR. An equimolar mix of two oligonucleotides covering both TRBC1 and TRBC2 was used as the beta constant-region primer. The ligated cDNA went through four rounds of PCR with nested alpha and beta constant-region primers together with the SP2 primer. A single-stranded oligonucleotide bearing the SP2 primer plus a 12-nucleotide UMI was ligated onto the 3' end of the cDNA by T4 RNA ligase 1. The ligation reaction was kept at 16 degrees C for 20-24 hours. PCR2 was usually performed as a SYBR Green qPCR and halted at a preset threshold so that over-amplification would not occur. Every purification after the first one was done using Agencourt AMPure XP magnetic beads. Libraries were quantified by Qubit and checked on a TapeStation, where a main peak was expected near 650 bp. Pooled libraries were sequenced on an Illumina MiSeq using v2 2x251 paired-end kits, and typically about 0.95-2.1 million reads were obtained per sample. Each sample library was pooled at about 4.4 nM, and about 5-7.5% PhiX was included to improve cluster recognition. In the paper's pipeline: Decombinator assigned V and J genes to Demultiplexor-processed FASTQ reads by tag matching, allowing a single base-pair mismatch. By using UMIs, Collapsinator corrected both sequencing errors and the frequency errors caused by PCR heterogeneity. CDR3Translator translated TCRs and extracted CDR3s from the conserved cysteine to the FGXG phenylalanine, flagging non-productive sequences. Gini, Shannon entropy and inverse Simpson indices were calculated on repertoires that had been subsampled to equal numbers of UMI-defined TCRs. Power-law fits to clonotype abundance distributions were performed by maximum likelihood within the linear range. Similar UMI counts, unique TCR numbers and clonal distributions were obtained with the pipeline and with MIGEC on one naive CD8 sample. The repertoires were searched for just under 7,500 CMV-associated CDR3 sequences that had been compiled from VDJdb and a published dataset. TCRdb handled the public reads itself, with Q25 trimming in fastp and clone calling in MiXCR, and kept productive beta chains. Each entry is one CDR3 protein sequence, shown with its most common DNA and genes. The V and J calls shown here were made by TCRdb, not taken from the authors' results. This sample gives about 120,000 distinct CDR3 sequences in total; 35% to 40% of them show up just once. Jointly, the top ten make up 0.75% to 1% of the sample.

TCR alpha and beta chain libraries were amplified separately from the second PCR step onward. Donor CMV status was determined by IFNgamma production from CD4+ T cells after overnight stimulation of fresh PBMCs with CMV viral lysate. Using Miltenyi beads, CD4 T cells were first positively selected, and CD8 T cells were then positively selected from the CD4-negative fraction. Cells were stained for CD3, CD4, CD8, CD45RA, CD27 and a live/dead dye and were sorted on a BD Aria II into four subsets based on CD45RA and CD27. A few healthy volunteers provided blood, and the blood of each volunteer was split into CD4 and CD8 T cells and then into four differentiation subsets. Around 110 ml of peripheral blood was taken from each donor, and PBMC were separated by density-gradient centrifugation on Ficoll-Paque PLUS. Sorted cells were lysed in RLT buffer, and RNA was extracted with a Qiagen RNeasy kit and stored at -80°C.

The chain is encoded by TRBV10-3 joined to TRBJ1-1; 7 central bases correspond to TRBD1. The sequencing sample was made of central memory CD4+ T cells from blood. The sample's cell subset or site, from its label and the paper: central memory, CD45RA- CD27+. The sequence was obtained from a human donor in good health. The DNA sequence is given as TGTGCCATCAACCGACAGGGCGCGGGCACTGAAGCTTTCTTT. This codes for CAINRQGAGTEAFF.